The next 5 T cell receptor beta chains were all read from a single sample in a study of control samples from healthy donors and cancer patients. Measured with immunoSEQ multiplex PCR; TCRdb has only the in-frame clones, and not every one. The sample has 70,000 or so clones; about 95% are singletons. The specimen sequenced was blood. These TCRs come from a woman between 35 and 50 years old in good health.

This clone was counted only a few times. V and J are TRBV27 and TRBJ1-5; weak D call: TRBD1 (5 bases). V dropped 3 bases and J dropped 0 bases, with 9 bases sitting between them. The germline V gene encodes CDR1 MNHEY and CDR2 SMNVEV (reference sequence). This CDR3 comprises 15 residues. This CDR3 reads CASSFWGNSNQPQHF. The CDR3 DNA follows: TGTGCCAGCAGTTTTTGGGGGAATAGCAATCAGCCCCAGCATTTT.

The chain has TRBV9 and TRBJ2-3; 8 nucleotides align to TRBD2. After removal of 3 bases from V and 6 bases from J, the junction contained 15 bases not matched to a gene. Germline CDR1 and CDR2: SGDLS and YYNGEE. This CDR3 is built from 17 residues. CDR3 residues: CASSATPISGGSDTQYF. CDR3 in DNA: TGTGCCAGCAGCGCCACACCGATTTCGGGGGGGTCGGATACGCAGTATTTT. The full variable domain, its missing parts supplied by reference TRBV9 and TRBJ2-3, is DSGVTQTPKHLITATGQRVTLRCSPRSGDLSVYWYQQSLDQGLQFLIQYYNGEERAKGNILERFSAQQFPDLHSELNLSSLELGDSALYFCASSATPISGGSDTQYFGPGTRLTVL.

V gene TRBV7-8 combines with J gene TRBJ2-7, with TRBD2 as a possible D gene (6 bases). Trimming stripped 4 bases from V and 0 bases from J, with 13 bases between. CDR3 length equals 15 residues. Per germline, CDR1 SGHVS and CDR2 FQNEAQ. DNA of the CDR3: TGTGCCAGCAGCTACCGGGACGGGAGCTCCTACGAGCAGTACTTC. This gives the protein CASSYRDGSSYEQYF.

The chain employs TRBV30 and TRBJ1-5; no firm D call. The CDR3 contains 14 residues. The germline V gene encodes CDR1 GTSNPN and CDR2 SVGIG (reference sequence). The V end lost 5 bases, the J end lost 6 bases, and 17 bases lay between the germline ends. The CDR3 loop is CAWGPGEAFQPQHF. The CDR3, as DNA: TGTGCCTGGGGCCCTGGAGAGGCTTTTCAGCCCCAGCATTTT.

The rearrangement joins TRBV29-1 to TRBJ2-1; possible D gene TRBD2, 6 bases. V was pared by 7 bases and J by 9 bases, with 19 bases between. The CDR3 length is 13 residues. CDR1 is SQVTM, CDR2 ANQGSEA, per germline. CDR3 loop: CSAPTEGVVEQFF. In DNA, the CDR3 is TGCAGCGCTCCGACGGAGGGTGTCGTTGAGCAGTTCTTC.